The 14 T cell receptor beta chains below all came from one sample that was sequenced in a study of cytomegalovirus exposure and HLA in healthy donors. Use of 60 Vbeta and 13 Jbeta primers characterized the PCR. Assay: immunoSEQ multiplex PCR; the TCRdb copy retains only in-frame clones and omits some. The data show about 130,000 clones, around 72% seen once. Sequencing was performed on PBMCs. Receptors were obtained from a man aged 18-30 years in good health and CMV-seropositive.

The V and J genes are TRBV19 and TRBJ2-7; weak D call: TRBD1 (5 bases). The ends were cut back, 1 base at V and 1 base at J, with 8 bases in the middle. This CDR3 has 14 amino acids. Germline-derived CDR1 and CDR2 are LNHDA and SQIVND (reference sequence). The CDR3 DNA is TGTGCCAGTAGTATAGTGCAGGGATCCTACGAGCAGTACTTC. Translation gives CASSIVQGSYEQYF.

This chain links TRBV19 with TRBJ2-2; the D gene is possibly TRBD1 (8 bases). CDR1 and CDR2 (germline): LNHDA, SQIVND (reference sequence). There are 14 residues in the CDR3. The V end was cut by 6 bases, the J end by 7 bases, with 15 bases between. The CDR3 coding sequence is TGTGCCAGTAGCCTAACAGGGGGGGACGGGGAGCTGTTTTTT. Protein: CASSLTGGDGELFF.

This clone was observed a handful of times. DNA for the CDR3: TGTGCCAGCAGTCGGGACACGCGACGGGAGCAGTACTTC. Translated: CASSRDTRREQYF. The V call is TRBV27, the J call TRBJ2-7; possibly TRBD1 for D (6 bases). CDR1 is MNHEY, CDR2 SMNVEV, per germline (reference sequence). Deletions cut 5 bases from V and 7 bases from J, with 15 bases between. This CDR3 region has 13 residues.

This chain links TRBV29-1 with TRBJ1-1; possible D gene TRBD1, 5 bases. The V end was cut by 0 bases, the J end by 5 bases, with 16 bases between. CDR1 and CDR2 (germline): SQVTM, ANQGSEA. There are 15 residues in the CDR3. The CDR3 nucleotides are TGCAGCGTTGAAGATGTGGGTCGGGGGAGGACTGAAGCTTTCTTT. This gives the protein CSVEDVGRGRTEAFF.

The chain joins TRBV7-9 to TRBJ2-3, with a possible D match to TRBD1 (5 bases). Germline-derived CDR1 and CDR2 are SEHNR and FQNEAQ (reference sequence). Deletions cut 1 base from V and 0 bases from J, with 14 bases between. This CDR3 region has 17 residues. This chain's CDR3 is CASSLVQGDPSTDTQYF. DNA of the CDR3: TGTGCCAGCAGCTTAGTTCAGGGCGACCCTAGCACAGATACGCAGTATTTT.

The gene calls are TRBV9 and TRBJ2-7; 7 bases are a match to TRBD2. Trimming took 0 bases from V and 0 from J; bases not matched to a gene: 6. The CDR3 is 16 amino acids. Per germline, CDR1 SGDLS and CDR2 YYNGEE. The CDR3 here is CASSVGGRDFSYEQYF. The CDR3 nucleotides are TGTGCCAGCAGCGTAGGAGGGAGGGACTTCTCCTACGAGCAGTACTTC.

The chain carries TRBV4-2 and TRBJ2-1; no clear D. The CDR3 consists of 16 residues. The V and J ends lost 3 bases and 1 base respectively, with 13 bases between them. The germline gives CDR1 LGHNA, CDR2 YNFKEQ. The CDR3 DNA reads as TGTGCCAGCAGCCATCTAGGCCCTAGGTCCTACAATGAGCAGTTCTTC. Translated: CASSHLGPRSYNEQFF.

V is TRBV5-1 and J is TRBJ1-1, with TRBD1 matching 9 bases. After removal of 2 bases from V and 9 bases from J, the junction contained 14 bases not matched to a gene. CDR3 length: 16 residues. Germline values: CDR1 SGHRS, CDR2 YFSETQ. The CDR3 loop reads CASSFPPGQGSSKAFF. DNA for the CDR3: TGCGCCAGCAGCTTCCCGCCGGGACAGGGATCATCCAAAGCTTTCTTT.

The chain is built from TRBV7-9 and TRBJ1-3; D not certain. CDR1 is SEHNR, CDR2 FQNEAQ, per germline (reference sequence). Trimming took 4 bases from V and 0 from J, leaving 7 bases between them. The CDR3 covers 14 residues. CDR3 loop: CASSSFGSGNTIYF. DNA of the CDR3: TGTGCCAGCAGCTCCTTCGGCTCTGGAAACACCATATATTTT.

The V and J genes are TRBV28 and TRBJ1-5; TRBD1 matches at 10 bases. Per germline, CDR1 MDHEN and CDR2 SYDVKM. Losses at the gene ends were 4 bases for V and 3 bases for J; bases not matched to a gene: 3. This CDR3 spans 15 amino acids. DNA for the CDR3: TGTGCCAGCAGTTCGGGACAGGGGTTCAATCAGCCCCAGCATTTT. It is translated as CASSSGQGFNQPQHF.

The chain recombines TRBV5-8 with TRBJ2-7; possibly TRBD1 for D (6 bases). CDR1 is SGHTS and CDR2 is YDEGEE in the germline V gene. V was cut by 0 bases and J by 3 bases, with 7 bases left in between. The CDR3 runs 13 residues. Written as DNA, the CDR3 is TGTGCCAGCAGCTTGGGGACAGACTACGAGCAGTACTTC. Translation: CASSLGTDYEQYF. Combining the CDR3 with reference TRBV5-8 and TRBJ2-7 gives the whole variable domain EAGVTQSPTHLIKTRGQQATLRCSPISGHTSVYWYQQALGLGLQFLLWYDEGEERNRGNFPPRFSGRQFPNYSSELNVNALELEDSALYLCASSLGTDYEQYFGPGTRLTVT.

The chain is built from TRBV20-1 and TRBJ1-1; D ambiguous. The length of the CDR3 is 11 residues. Per germline, CDR1 DFQATT and CDR2 SNEGSKA (reference sequence). The germline V and J ends were trimmed by 3 bases and 3 bases, with 5 bases remaining between them. CDR3 nucleotide sequence: TGCAGTGCTAGGGACTACACTGAAGCTTTCTTT. Protein: CSARDYTEAFF.

This clone has only one observation. The V gene is TRBV27, the J gene TRBJ2-7, with a possible D match to TRBD2 (5 bases). Trimming cost V 0 bases and J 6 bases, with 9 bases left between them. The CDR3 loop spans 13 amino acids. CDR1 and CDR2 from the germline V gene are MNHEY and SMNVEV (reference sequence). The CDR3 DNA follows: TGTGCCAGCAGTTTATCTCCGGGGAGCGAGCAGTACTTC. Translating gives CASSLSPGSEQYF.

The chain carries TRBV28 and TRBJ2-7, with D perhaps matching TRBD1 (5 bases). Trimming removed 6 bases from V and 3 bases from J, with 9 bases in between. Germline lookup yields CDR1 MDHEN and CDR2 SYDVKM. This CDR3 contains 12 residues. The CDR3 protein is CASSSGYYEQYF. DNA of the CDR3: TGTGCCAGCAGCTCAGGGTACTACGAGCAGTACTTC.